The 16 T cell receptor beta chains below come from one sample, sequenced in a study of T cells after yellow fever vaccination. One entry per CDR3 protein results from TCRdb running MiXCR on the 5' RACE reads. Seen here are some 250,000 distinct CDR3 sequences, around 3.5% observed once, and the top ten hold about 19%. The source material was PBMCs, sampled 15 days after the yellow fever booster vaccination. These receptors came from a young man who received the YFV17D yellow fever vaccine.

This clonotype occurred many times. The CDR3 region is CASSYSGRGTQHF. For the CDR3, the DNA is TGTGCCAGCAGTTACTCGGGCCGTGGAACCCAGCATTTT. The gene calls are TRBV6-5 and TRBJ1-5; D gene uncertain. V lost 0 bases and J lost 11, with 11 bases in between. This CDR3 comprises 13 residues. Germline V gene lookup returns CDR1 MNHEY and CDR2 SVGAGI.

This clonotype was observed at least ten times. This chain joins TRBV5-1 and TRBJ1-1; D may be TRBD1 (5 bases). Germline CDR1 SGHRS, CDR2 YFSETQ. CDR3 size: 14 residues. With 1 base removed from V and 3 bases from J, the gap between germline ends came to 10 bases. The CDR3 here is CASSLPGRHTEAFF. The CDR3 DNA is TGCGCCAGCAGCTTGCCAGGGAGGCACACTGAAGCTTTCTTT.

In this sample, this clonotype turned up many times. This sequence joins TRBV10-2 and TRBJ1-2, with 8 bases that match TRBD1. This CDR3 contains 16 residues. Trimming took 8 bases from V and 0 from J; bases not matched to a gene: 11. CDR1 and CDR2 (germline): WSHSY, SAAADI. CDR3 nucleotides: TGCGCCAGCTCCTACGGGACAGGCCGAGCTAACTATGGCTACACCTTC. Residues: CASSYGTGRANYGYTF.

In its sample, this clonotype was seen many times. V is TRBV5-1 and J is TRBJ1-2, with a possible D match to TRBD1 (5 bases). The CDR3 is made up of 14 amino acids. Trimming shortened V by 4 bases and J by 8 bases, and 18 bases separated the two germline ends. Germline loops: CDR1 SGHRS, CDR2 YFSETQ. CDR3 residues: CASSEWRGVGGYTF. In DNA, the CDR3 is TGCGCCAGCAGCGAATGGAGAGGGGTCGGAGGCTACACCTTC.

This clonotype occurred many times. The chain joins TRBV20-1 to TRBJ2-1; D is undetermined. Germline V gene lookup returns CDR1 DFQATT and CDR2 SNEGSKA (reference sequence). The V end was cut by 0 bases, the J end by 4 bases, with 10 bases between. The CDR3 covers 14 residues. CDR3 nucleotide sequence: TGCAGTGCTAGAGAGGCCGGGTTATACAATGAGCAGTTCTTC. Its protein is CSAREAGLYNEQFF.

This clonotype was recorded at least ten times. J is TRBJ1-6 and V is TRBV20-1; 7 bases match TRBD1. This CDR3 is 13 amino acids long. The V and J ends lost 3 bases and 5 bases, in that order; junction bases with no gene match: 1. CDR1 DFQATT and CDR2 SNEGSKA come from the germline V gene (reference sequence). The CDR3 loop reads CSARGQNNSPLHF. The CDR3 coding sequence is TGCAGTGCTAGGGGACAGAATAATTCACCCCTCCACTTT.

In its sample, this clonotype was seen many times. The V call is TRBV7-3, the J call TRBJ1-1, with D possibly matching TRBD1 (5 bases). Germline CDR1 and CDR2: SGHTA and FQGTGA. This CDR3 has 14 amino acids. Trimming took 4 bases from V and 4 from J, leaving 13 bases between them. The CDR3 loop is CASSSGGVGTEAFF. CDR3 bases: TGTGCCAGCAGCTCGGGGGGGGTCGGCACTGAAGCTTTCTTT.

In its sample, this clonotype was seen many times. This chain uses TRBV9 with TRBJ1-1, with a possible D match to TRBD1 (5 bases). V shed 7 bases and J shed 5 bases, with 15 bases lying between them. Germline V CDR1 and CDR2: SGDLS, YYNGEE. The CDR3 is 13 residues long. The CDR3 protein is CASARGEGTEAFF. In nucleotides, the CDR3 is TGTGCCAGCGCGCGGGGGGAGGGAACTGAAGCTTTCTTT.

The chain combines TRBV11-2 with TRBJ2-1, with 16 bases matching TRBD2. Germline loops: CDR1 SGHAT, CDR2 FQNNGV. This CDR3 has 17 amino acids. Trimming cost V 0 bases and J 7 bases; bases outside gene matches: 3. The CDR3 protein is CASSLEVGLAGGNEQFF. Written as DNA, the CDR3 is TGTGCCAGCAGCTTAGAGGTGGGACTAGCGGGGGGGAATGAGCAGTTCTTC.

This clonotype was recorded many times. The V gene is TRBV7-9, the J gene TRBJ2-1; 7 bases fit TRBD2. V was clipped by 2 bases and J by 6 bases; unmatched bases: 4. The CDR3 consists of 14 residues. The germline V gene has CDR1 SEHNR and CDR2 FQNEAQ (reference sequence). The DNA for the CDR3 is TGTGCCAGCAGCTTATCCGGGACTACCAATGAGCAGTTCTTC. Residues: CASSLSGTTNEQFF.

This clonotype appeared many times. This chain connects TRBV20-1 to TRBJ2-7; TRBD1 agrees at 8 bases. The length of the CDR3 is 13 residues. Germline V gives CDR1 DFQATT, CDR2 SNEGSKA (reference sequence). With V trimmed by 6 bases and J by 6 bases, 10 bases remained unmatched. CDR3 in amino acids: CSAAGQGEFEQYF. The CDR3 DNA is TGCAGTGCCGCCGGACAGGGCGAATTCGAGCAGTACTTC.

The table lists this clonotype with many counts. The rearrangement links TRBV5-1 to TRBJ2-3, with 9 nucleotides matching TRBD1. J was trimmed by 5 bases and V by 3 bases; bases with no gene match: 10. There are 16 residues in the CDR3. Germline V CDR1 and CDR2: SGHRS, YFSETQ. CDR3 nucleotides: TGCGCCAGCAGCTCCGTGGGACAGGGAAAAGAAGATACGCAGTATTTT. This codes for CASSSVGQGKEDTQYF.

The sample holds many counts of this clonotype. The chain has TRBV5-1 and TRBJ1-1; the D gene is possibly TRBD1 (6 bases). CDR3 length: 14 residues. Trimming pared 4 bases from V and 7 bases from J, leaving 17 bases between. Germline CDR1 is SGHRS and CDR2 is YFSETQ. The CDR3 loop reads CASSPENQGYEAFF. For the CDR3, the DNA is TGCGCCAGCAGCCCCGAAAACCAGGGGTATGAAGCTTTCTTT.

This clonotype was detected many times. CDR3 residues: CASSSGAGSYGYTF. Here the CDR3 DNA reads TGTGCCAGCAGCTCAGGGGCCGGGAGCTATGGCTACACCTTC. The genes are TRBV9 and TRBJ1-2; the D gene is possibly TRBD1 (6 bases). Trimming stripped 4 bases from V and 4 bases from J, with 14 bases between. This CDR3 is 14 amino acids long. From germline, CDR1 is SGDLS and CDR2 YYNGEE.

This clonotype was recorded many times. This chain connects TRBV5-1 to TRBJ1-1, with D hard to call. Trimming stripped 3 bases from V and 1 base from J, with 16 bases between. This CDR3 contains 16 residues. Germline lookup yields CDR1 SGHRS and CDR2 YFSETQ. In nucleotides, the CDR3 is TGCGCCAGCAGCTCAAAACTCGTTACACAGAACACTGAAGCTTTCTTT. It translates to CASSSKLVTQNTEAFF.

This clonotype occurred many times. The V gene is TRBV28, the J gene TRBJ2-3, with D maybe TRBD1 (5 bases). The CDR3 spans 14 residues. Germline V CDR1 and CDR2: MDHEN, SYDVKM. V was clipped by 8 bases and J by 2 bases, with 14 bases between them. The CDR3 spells CASWGHTFTDTQYF. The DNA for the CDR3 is TGTGCCAGCTGGGGCCACACTTTCACAGATACGCAGTATTTT.